Listed below are T cell receptor beta chains from one sample, sequenced in a study of blood T cell repertoires in COVID-19. TCRdb keeps only in-frame clones here, not all; method: immunoSEQ multiplex PCR. The sample has under 200,000 clones; 82% are singletons. Sequenced input: PBMCs or T cells enriched from blood (not recorded which). Receptors originate from a woman aged 55-69 years with acute COVID-19. Both conserved end residues are part of each CDR3. A D gene is named only where the DNA matches it firmly. Clone sizes are given selectively: once, few, many, or a class where the clone is expanded.

v_gene,d_gene,abundance,j_gene,CDR3nt,CDR3aa
TRBV3-1/TRBV3-2,TRBD1,.,TRBJ1-5,TGTGCCAGCAGGGGGACAGGGGGCAATCAGCCCCAGCATTTT,CASRGTGGNQPQHF
TRBV29-1,TRBD1,.,TRBJ1-3,TGCAGCGCAGCCCGAGGGGGCGGCTCTGGAAACACCATATATTTT,CSAARGGGSGNTIYF
TRBV12-3/TRBV12-4,.,.,TRBJ1-6,TGTGCCAGCAGTTTAGACAGCCTTTCACCCCTCCACTTT,CASSLDSLSPLHF
TRBV20-1,.,.,TRBJ2-7,TGCAGTGCTAGTTCTCGGACAGCGATAGGCTACGAGCAGTACTTC,CSASSRTAIGYEQYF
TRBV5-5,TRBD2,.,TRBJ2-5,TGTGCCAGCAGCCTGGCCTTAGGACTAGCGTTCCAAGAGACCCAGTACTTC,CASSLALGLAFQETQYF
TRBV7-2,.,once,TRBJ1-4,TGTGCCAGCAGCTTCTACAGGGATGAAAAACTGTTTTTT,CASSFYRDEKLFF
TRBV3-1/TRBV3-2,TRBD1,.,TRBJ2-5,TGTGCCAGCAGGACAGGGGGCTTAGAGACCCAGTACTTC,CASRTGGLETQYF
TRBV6-5,.,many,TRBJ2-7,TGTGCCAGCAGTACACCGGGACAAGGCTACGAGCAGTACTTC,CASSTPGQGYEQYF
TRBV5-1,TRBD1,.,TRBJ2-2,TGCGCCAGCAGCTTGGGACAGGGGGGCACCGGGGAGCTGTTTTTT,CASSLGQGGTGELFF
TRBV9,TRBD1,few,TRBJ2-7,TGTGCCAGCAGCCCCCATTCCGGGACAGGGGTCTACGAGCAGTACTTC,CASSPHSGTGVYEQYF
TRBV6-5,.,.,TRBJ1-1,TGTGCCAGCAGCCTCACAGAGAACACTGAAGCTTTCTTT,CASSLTENTEAFF
TRBV9,.,.,TRBJ2-1,TGTGCCAGCAGCGTACTGACTGGCTCCTACAATGAGCAGTTCTTC,CASSVLTGSYNEQFF
TRBV6-5,TRBD1,.,TRBJ2-7,TGTGCCAGCAGTTACCTCTCGGGACAGGGCTACGAGCAGTACTTC,CASSYLSGQGYEQYF
TRBV27,.,.,TRBJ1-1,TGTGCCAGCAGTGGTAGGGGGAACACTGAAGCTTTCTTT,CASSGRGNTEAFF
TRBV10-1,.,once,TRBJ2-5,TGCGCCAGCAGTGAGTCAAGGGCGGGAACGGAGACCCAGTACTTC,CASSESRAGTETQYF
TRBV19,TRBD1,.,TRBJ2-6,TGTGCCAGTAGTATAAGGACAGGCGGAGGGGCCAACGTCCTGACTTTC,CASSIRTGGGANVLTF
TRBV20-1,TRBD2,few,TRBJ2-1,TGCAGTGCTACTGAGGCTAGCGGGATCAATGAGCAGTTCTTC,CSATEASGINEQFF
TRBV7-9,.,few,TRBJ1-2,TGTGCCAGCAGCTTCCACACCGATTCCTATGGCTACACCTTC,CASSFHTDSYGYTF
TRBV9,TRBD2,.,TRBJ2-1,TGTGCCAGCAGCGTCTCCGGGGGGGAGTACAATGAGCAGTTCTTC,CASSVSGGEYNEQFF
TRBV3-1/TRBV3-2,TRBD2,once,TRBJ2-7,TGTGCCAGCAGCCCCACTAGCGGGAAATCCTACGAGCAGTACTTC,CASSPTSGKSYEQYF
TRBV24-1,TRBD2,.,TRBJ2-3,TGTGCCACCAGTGCGTGGACTAGCGGGACAACCACCGTCACAGATACGCAGTATTTT,CATSAWTSGTTTVTDTQYF
TRBV4-2,.,.,TRBJ1-5,TGTGCCAGCAGCCAAGGGGTAGGACAGCGACAGCCCCAGCATTTT,CASSQGVGQRQPQHF
TRBV7-9,TRBD2,.,TRBJ2-1,TGTGCCAGCAGCTTGCCGGGACTAGCGGGACTAAATGAGCAGTTCTTC,CASSLPGLAGLNEQFF
TRBV7-6,TRBD1,.,TRBJ1-2,TGTGCCAGCAGCTTAAGACAGGGGGCCAGGTTAGGGGATGGCTACACCTTC,CASSLRQGARLGDGYTF
TRBV19,.,many,TRBJ2-7,TGTGCCAGTAGTCTCCTAGCGGAGCAGTACTTC,CASSLLAEQYF
TRBV12-3/TRBV12-4,.,.,TRBJ1-2,TGTGCCAGCACCCTTGGGCTGAGCTACACCTTC,CASTLGLSYTF
TRBV28,.,.,TRBJ1-5,TGTGCCAGCGGTCAAGATAGGCGGGGGTTCAATCAGCCCCAGCATTTT,CASGQDRRGFNQPQHF
TRBV5-5,TRBD2,.,TRBJ2-7,TGTGCCAGCAGCTCCGGGGCGGGGGGCGAGCAGTACTTC,CASSSGAGGEQYF
TRBV5-6,.,.,TRBJ2-5,TGTGCCAGCAGCTTAGGCCTCGGGACAAACCAAGAGACCCAGTACTTC,CASSLGLGTNQETQYF
TRBV3-1/TRBV3-2,TRBD1,.,TRBJ1-4,TGTGCCAGCAGCCGGACCGGGACAGATGAAAAACTGTTTTTT,CASSRTGTDEKLFF
TRBV3-1/TRBV3-2,.,.,TRBJ2-7,TGTGCCAGCAGCCAAGGGCTCCTCAGCTCCTACGAGCAGTACTTC,CASSQGLLSSYEQYF
TRBV19,.,.,TRBJ1-2,TGTGCCAGTAGTGTCCCTTGGGCAGGGGTTTCCTACGGCTACACCTTC,CASSVPWAGVSYGYTF
TRBV29-1,.,.,TRBJ2-7,TGCAGCATTAGCGAGTCCTACGAGCAGTACTTC,CSISESYEQYF
TRBV6-5,TRBD1,.,TRBJ1-1,TGTGCCAGGACAGGGAGGAAGACTGAAGCTTTCTTT,CARTGRKTEAFF
TRBV24-1,TRBD1,.,TRBJ2-1,TGTGCCACCAGTAGGGGACAGGGGGCTAGTGAGCAGTTCTTC,CATSRGQGASEQFF
TRBV5-6,TRBD1,.,TRBJ2-1,TGTGCCAGCAGCTTGGGAGGGGGCCAGTTCTTC,CASSLGGGQFF
TRBV19,.,.,TRBJ1-6,TGTGCCAGTAGTATAGCTCGGGGACCCCTCCACTTT,CASSIARGPLHF
TRBV7-9,.,.,TRBJ1-6,TGTGCCAGCAGCTTGTTAGAGGGAAGATCACCCCTCCACTTT,CASSLLEGRSPLHF
TRBV7-9,.,.,TRBJ2-1,TGTGCCAGCAGCGCGGTCCCAGGGGAGCAGTTCTTC,CASSAVPGEQFF
TRBV6-1,.,.,TRBJ1-5,TGTGCCAGCAGTGAAGTACCCGTATCGGGCCAGCATTTT,CASSEVPVSGQHF
TRBV7-2,TRBD2,.,TRBJ2-5,TGTGCCAGCAGCTTAGGCAGCGGGGGCCAACAAGAGACCCAGTACTTC,CASSLGSGGQQETQYF
TRBV7-2,.,.,TRBJ2-1,TGTGCCAGCAGCTCCCTACGAAATGAGCAGTTCTTC,CASSSLRNEQFF
TRBV4-3,TRBD2,.,TRBJ2-3,TGCGCCAGCAGCCAAGGCGGGGGAGTACTAGCGGGAGCGGAGGATACGCAGTATTTT,CASSQGGGVLAGAEDTQYF
TRBV19,TRBD1,.,TRBJ1-6,TGTGCCAGTCGTCACTCCTCCCAGGACAGGGTATCCTCACCCCTCCACTTT,CASRHSSQDRVSSPLHF